Shown below are 30 T cell receptor beta chains from a single sample sequenced in a study of cytomegalovirus exposure and HLA in healthy donors. Sequenced by immunoSEQ multiplex PCR; TCRdb stores in-frame clones only, minus some. The top ten clones hold 0.6% to 0.8% of a sample with 110,000 to 150,000 clones, just over 90% of them seen once. The sample was PBMCs. The receptors come from a man in his late teens or twenties in good health and CMV-seronegative.

V gene TRBV19 combines with J gene TRBJ2-3, with TRBD2 matching 11 bases. The germline V gene has CDR1 LNHDA and CDR2 SQIVND (reference sequence). V trimming: 3 bases; J trimming: 2 bases; junction bases outside the gene matches: 4. The CDR3 spans 16 residues. This CDR3 is CASSMLAGGPTDTQYF. The CDR3 nucleotides read TGTGCCAGTAGTATGCTAGCGGGAGGTCCCACAGATACGCAGTATTTT.

The chain carries TRBV6-5 and TRBJ1-5, with 11 bases that match TRBD1. The germline V gene has CDR1 MNHEY and CDR2 SVGAGI. The CDR3 runs 15 residues. V trimming: 5 bases; J trimming: 7 bases; junction bases outside the gene matches: 7. CDR3 DNA sequence: TGTGCCAGCAGTCGGGACAGGGGGGTAGGCCAGCCCCAGCATTTT. Protein: CASSRDRGVGQPQHF.

Notes on this clone: Other DNA sequences within the sample encode an identical CDR3. The J gene is TRBJ2-3, the V gene TRBV29-1; D possibly corresponds to TRBD2 (5 bases). The CDR3 is 15 amino acids. In germline, CDR1 is SQVTM, CDR2 ANQGSEA. The V and J ends lost 3 bases and 0 bases respectively, with 13 bases between them. This CDR3 is CSVDSPSGSTDTQYF. The CDR3 DNA follows: TGCAGCGTTGACTCGCCCAGCGGAAGCACAGATACGCAGTATTTT.

The rearrangement joins TRBV15 to TRBJ2-1; TRBD2 aligns across 13 bases. The CDR3 runs to 16 residues. V dropped 1 base and J dropped 6; count of bases not matched to a gene: 3. CDR1 LNHNV and CDR2 YYDKDF come from the germline V gene (reference sequence). The CDR3: CATSRGTSGGVNEQFF. The CDR3, as DNA: TGTGCCACCAGCAGAGGGACTAGCGGGGGAGTCAATGAGCAGTTCTTC.

The chain links TRBV15 to TRBJ2-1; D perhaps matches TRBD2 (5 bases). Trimming left V 6 bases short and J 5 bases short, with 11 bases between. Germline lookup yields CDR1 LNHNV and CDR2 YYDKDF (reference sequence). This CDR3 has 13 residues. CDR3 bases: TGTGCCACCAGAGCGGTTACTAACAATGAGCAGTTCTTC. The encoded protein is CATRAVTNNEQFF.

The chain links TRBV5-1 to TRBJ2-5; 14 bases line up with TRBD2. Germline CDR1 SGHRS, CDR2 YFSETQ. V lost 5 bases, J lost 1 base, and 13 bases stayed unmatched. CDR3 length: 19 amino acids. CDR3 protein: CASSFPGTSGGPIQETQYF. In nucleotides, the CDR3 is TGCGCCAGCAGTTTTCCCGGGACTAGCGGGGGCCCCATCCAAGAGACCCAGTACTTC.

This clone has only one observation. This chain uses TRBV9 with TRBJ1-5; 7 bases agree with TRBD1. Per germline, CDR1 SGDLS and CDR2 YYNGEE. V gave up 0 bases and J gave up 4 bases; unmatched junction bases: 4. The CDR3 runs to 15 residues. The CDR3 sequence: CASSVGKGANQPQHF. The CDR3 region has the DNA TGTGCCAGCAGCGTAGGAAAGGGGGCGAATCAGCCCCAGCATTTT.

V usage is TRBV20-1 and J usage is TRBJ2-5; D is ambiguous. The V and J ends lost 8 bases and 1 base respectively, with 8 bases between them. Germline lookup yields CDR1 DFQATT and CDR2 SNEGSKA (reference sequence). The CDR3 sequence is 11 residues long. CDR3 nucleotide sequence: TGCAGTAGTAGCCGCCAAGAGACCCAGTACTTC. This sequence encodes CSSSRQETQYF.

The chain recombines TRBV18 with TRBJ2-5; D possibly corresponds to TRBD2 (5 bases). The germline CDR1 and CDR2 sequences are KGHSH and LQKENI. V shed 3 bases and J shed 3 bases, with 8 bases lying between them. This CDR3 is 13 amino acids long. The CDR3 spells CASSPIGKETQYF. CDR3 nucleotide sequence: TGTGCCAGCTCACCTATCGGGAAAGAGACCCAGTACTTC.

The chain couples TRBV6-5 to TRBJ1-2; D is possibly TRBD1 (5 bases). CDR1 and CDR2 (germline): MNHEY, SVGAGI. The CDR3 covers 15 residues. Trimming removed 6 bases at V and 7 bases at J, with 21 bases between. The CDR3 loop reads CASSPTDSTWGGYTF. The CDR3, as DNA: TGTGCCAGCAGCCCAACCGACAGTACTTGGGGTGGCTACACCTTC.

The V and J genes are TRBV30 and TRBJ2-3; 10 bases are shared with TRBD2. Trimming removed 3 bases from V and 2 bases from J; junction bases left unmatched: 20. CDR1 is GTSNPN, CDR2 SVGIG, per germline (reference sequence). There are 20 residues in the CDR3. The CDR3 is CAWSGDARDASGRPTDTQYF. The CDR3 DNA reads TGTGCCTGGAGCGGGGACGCCCGGGATGCTAGCGGGAGACCCACAGATACGCAGTATTTT.

The gene calls are TRBV9 and TRBJ2-1; 12 nucleotides align to TRBD2. The germline V gene has CDR1 SGDLS and CDR2 YYNGEE. The CDR3 runs 16 residues. V trimming: 3 bases; J trimming: 5 bases; junction bases outside the gene matches: 6. The CDR3 protein is CASSGPWTSGNNEQFF. CDR3 coding DNA: TGTGCCAGCAGCGGTCCCTGGACTAGCGGGAACAATGAGCAGTTCTTC.

The chain has TRBV21-1 and TRBJ2-7; the table names TRBD2, a call not compared with the DNA. TRBV21-1 corresponds to a pseudogene. The length of the CDR3 is 14 residues. CDR3 amino acids: CASAGASGRGEQYV. The CDR3 region has the DNA TGTGCCAGCGCTGGCGCTAGCGGGAGGGGCGAGCAGTACGTC.

The rearrangement joins TRBV5-1 to TRBJ1-2; 7 bases line up with TRBD1. J was trimmed by 9 bases and V by 2 bases; bases with no gene match: 7. This CDR3 is built from 13 residues. Germline values: CDR1 SGHRS, CDR2 YFSETQ. The CDR3 nucleotides are TGCGCCAGCAGCTTCCTACAGGGGTCGAGCTACACCTTC. Amino acids: CASSFLQGSSYTF.

This sequence joins TRBV4-2 and TRBJ2-7; D is perhaps TRBD1 (6 bases). Germline assignment: CDR1 LGHNA and CDR2 YNFKEQ. Trimming stripped 1 base from V and 1 base from J, with 14 bases between. The CDR3 has 16 amino acids. This chain's CDR3 is CASSQGVGGSSYEQYF. In nucleotides, the CDR3 is TGTGCCAGCAGCCAAGGGGTTGGGGGCTCGTCCTACGAGCAGTACTTC.

V is TRBV25-1 and J is TRBJ1-6; no definite D call. The V gene lost 2 bases and the J gene lost 3 bases, with 8 bases spanning the gap. The CDR3 is 15 residues long. CDR1 and CDR2 from the germline V gene are MGHDK and SYGVNS. CDR3 residues: CASSEVRGYNSPLHF. The DNA of the CDR3 is TGTGCCAGCAGTGAAGTGAGAGGCTATAATTCACCCCTCCACTTT.

V gene TRBV4-1 combines with J gene TRBJ2-1; 8 bases map to TRBD2. V dropped 1 base and J dropped 2; count of bases not matched to a gene: 4. Germline assignment: CDR1 MGHRA and CDR2 YSYEKL. The CDR3 is made up of 16 amino acids. For the CDR3, the DNA is TGCGCCAGCAGCCAAGGAGACGGGAGGGCCTACAATGAGCAGTTCTTC. It is translated as CASSQGDGRAYNEQFF.

The V call is TRBV19, the J call TRBJ2-3; 8 nucleotides align to TRBD1. Germline V gives CDR1 LNHDA, CDR2 SQIVND (reference sequence). V gave up 5 bases and J gave up 5 bases; unmatched junction bases: 6. The CDR3 extends over 14 amino acids. The CDR3 DNA follows: TGTGCCAGTAGTCTACGACAGGGGTTAGATACGCAGTATTTT. Translating it yields CASSLRQGLDTQYF.

This rearrangement joins TRBV5-6 to TRBJ2-1, with D unclear. CDR3 length: 14 amino acids. V lost 4 bases, J lost 0 bases, and 8 bases lay in between. Germline lookup yields CDR1 SGHDT and CDR2 YYEEEE. DNA for the CDR3: TGTGCCAGCAGCCGCAGTTCCTCCTACAATGAGCAGTTCTTC. Its translation: CASSRSSSYNEQFF.

The chain is built from TRBV5-1 and TRBJ1-1; weak D call: TRBD1 (5 bases). Trimming took off 0 bases at V and 5 bases at J, with 5 bases between the two ends. Per germline, CDR1 SGHRS and CDR2 YFSETQ. The CDR3 loop spans 12 amino acids. CDR3 in DNA: TGCGCCAGCAGCTTGGAGGGGACTGAAGCTTTCTTT. Translation: CASSLEGTEAFF.

CDR3 protein: CASSLPGQGNEKLFF. The CDR3 DNA reads as TGTGCCAGCAGTCTACCGGGACAGGGGAATGAAAAACTGTTTTTT. The chain carries TRBV5-4 and TRBJ1-4; 10 nucleotides align to TRBD1. Germline V gene sequence: CDR1 SGHNT, CDR2 YYREEE (reference sequence). The junction had 6 bases not matched to a gene; V was cut back by 5 bases and J by 5 bases. This CDR3 has 15 residues. Combining the CDR3 with reference TRBV5-4 and TRBJ1-4 gives the whole variable domain ETGVTQSPTHLIKTRGQQVTLRCSSQSGHNTVSWYQQALGQGPQFIFQYYREEENGRGNFPPRFSGLQFPNYSSELNVNALELDDSALYLCASSLPGQGNEKLFFGSGTQLSVL.

The V and J genes are TRBV29-1 and TRBJ2-1; D is undetermined. The CDR3 consists of 16 residues. Germline CDR1 and CDR2: SQVTM and ANQGSEA. V dropped 6 bases and J dropped 3 bases, with 21 bases sitting between them. The chain's CDR3 is CSVYHSSELDYNEQFF. The CDR3 DNA sequence: TGCAGCGTCTACCACAGTTCCGAATTGGACTACAATGAGCAGTTCTTC.

As regards this clone: This sample also contains other DNA sequences that code for the same CDR3. The J gene is TRBJ2-1, the V gene TRBV6-5, with 9 bases aligning to TRBD2. This CDR3 has 16 amino acids. With 0 bases clipped from V and 0 bases from J, the junction kept 0 bases outside the gene matches. Germline CDR1 is MNHEY and CDR2 is SVGAGI. DNA for the CDR3: TGTGCCAGCAGTTACTCTAGCGGGAGCTCCTACAATGAGCAGTTCTTC. This codes for CASSYSSGSSYNEQFF.

This clone came up once. The rearrangement uses TRBV5-1 and TRBJ1-3; 9 nucleotides match TRBD1. J gave up 4 bases and V 0 bases, and 5 bases lay outside the gene matches. The germline gives CDR1 SGHRS, CDR2 YFSETQ. The CDR3 is made up of 16 amino acids. The CDR3 sequence: CASSLAGTGRGNTIYF. In DNA form, the CDR3 reads TGCGCCAGCAGCTTGGCCGGGACAGGGCGGGGAAACACCATATATTTT.

The genes are TRBV18 and TRBJ1-2, with D perhaps TRBD1 (5 bases). V was trimmed by 3 bases and J by 8 bases, leaving 19 bases between them. CDR3 length: 15 residues. The germline gives CDR1 KGHSH, CDR2 LQKENI. CDR3 sequence (DNA): TGTGCCAGCTCACCTCTCCAGGGATTAAATACGGGCTACACCTTC. Translating gives CASSPLQGLNTGYTF.

V gene TRBV19 combines with J gene TRBJ2-5, with D possibly matching TRBD2 (5 bases). Trimming took off 2 bases at V and 3 bases at J, with 10 bases between the two ends. The CDR3 totals 14 residues. Germline V lookup: CDR1 LNHDA, CDR2 SQIVND (reference sequence). The CDR3 region has the DNA TGTGCCAGTAGTATAATATCGGGGAAAGAGACCCAGTACTTC. Protein product: CASSIISGKETQYF.

This clone showed up just a few times. The chain carries TRBV7-2 and TRBJ1-2; perhaps TRBD1 as D (6 bases). The CDR3 totals 15 residues. The germline V and J ends were trimmed by 5 bases and 3 bases, with 16 bases remaining between them. The germline V gene has CDR1 SGHTA and CDR2 FQGNSA. The CDR3, as DNA: TGTGCCAGCAGCCCGGGACAAGGGGGTTACTATGGCTACACCTTC. Protein sequence: CASSPGQGGYYGYTF. Full variable domain (remainder filled in from reference TRBV7-2 and TRBJ1-2): GAGVSQSPSNKVTEKGKDVELRCDPISGHTALYWYRQSLGQGLEFLIYFQGNSAPDKSGLPSDRFSAERTGGSVSTLTIQRTQQEDSAVYLCASSPGQGGYYGYTFGSGTRLTVV.

This chain joins TRBV7-6 and TRBJ1-3; weak D call: TRBD1 (5 bases). The germline V and J ends were trimmed by 2 bases and 0 bases, with 17 bases remaining between them. Looked up from germline, CDR1 is SGHVS and CDR2 is FNYEAQ. The CDR3 has 18 amino acids. CDR3: CASSLSQGEGSSGNTIYF. In DNA, the CDR3 is TGTGCCAGCAGCTTAAGCCAAGGGGAGGGTTCCTCTGGAAACACCATATATTTT.

The V gene is TRBV28, the J gene TRBJ1-1, with D uncertain. The germline V gene encodes CDR1 MDHEN and CDR2 SYDVKM. Between the trimmed V and J ends, which lost 5 bases and 2 bases, there was a span of 9 bases. This CDR3 is built from 13 residues. CDR3 DNA sequence: TGTGCCAGCAGTCCATATAGCAACACTGAAGCTTTCTTT. This translates into CASSPYSNTEAFF.

This chain joins TRBV6-5 and TRBJ1-2, with 11 nucleotides matching TRBD1. Trimming removed 2 bases from V and 6 bases from J; junction bases left unmatched: 8. The CDR3 has 16 amino acids. Germline V lookup: CDR1 MNHEY, CDR2 SVGAGI. The CDR3 DNA is TGTGCCAGCAGTTACAAGGACAGGGGGCGCGTAGATGGCTACACCTTC. Protein product: CASSYKDRGRVDGYTF.